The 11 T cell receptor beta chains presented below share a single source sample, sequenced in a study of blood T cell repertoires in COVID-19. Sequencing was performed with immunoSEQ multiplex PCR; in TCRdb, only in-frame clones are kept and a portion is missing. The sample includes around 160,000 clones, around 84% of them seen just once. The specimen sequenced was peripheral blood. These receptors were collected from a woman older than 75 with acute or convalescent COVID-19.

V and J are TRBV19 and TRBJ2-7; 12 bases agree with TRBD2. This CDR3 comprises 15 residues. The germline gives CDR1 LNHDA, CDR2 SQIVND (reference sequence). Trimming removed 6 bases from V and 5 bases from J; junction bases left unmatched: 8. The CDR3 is CASSTDRLAGDEQYF. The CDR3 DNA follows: TGTGCCAGTAGCACCGACAGACTAGCGGGGGACGAGCAGTACTTC. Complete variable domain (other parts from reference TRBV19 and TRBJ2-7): DGGITQSPKYLFRKEGQNVTLSCEQNLNHDAMYWYRQDPGQGLRLIYYSQIVNDFQKGDIAEGYSVSREKKESFPLTVTSAQKNPTAFYLCASSTDRLAGDEQYFGPGTRLTVT.

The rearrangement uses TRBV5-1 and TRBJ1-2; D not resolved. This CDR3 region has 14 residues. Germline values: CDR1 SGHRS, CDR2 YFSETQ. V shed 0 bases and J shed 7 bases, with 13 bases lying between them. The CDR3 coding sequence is TGCGCCAGCAGCTTGGCTAGGGAGACGGGTGGCTACACCTTC. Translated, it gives CASSLARETGGYTF.

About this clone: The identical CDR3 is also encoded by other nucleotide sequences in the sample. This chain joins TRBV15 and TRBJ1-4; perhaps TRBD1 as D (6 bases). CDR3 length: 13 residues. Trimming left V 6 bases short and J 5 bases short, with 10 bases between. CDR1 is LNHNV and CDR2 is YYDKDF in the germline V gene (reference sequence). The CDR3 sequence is CATSRDRNEKLFF. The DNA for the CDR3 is TGTGCCACCAGTCGTGACAGGAATGAAAAACTGTTTTTT.

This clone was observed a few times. The CDR3 DNA sequence: TGTGCCAGCAGCGTATATTTAGATGAAGCTTTCTTT. This sequence encodes CASSVYLDEAFF. The chain is built from TRBV7-9 and TRBJ1-1, with D unclear. This CDR3 contains 12 residues. CDR1 SEHNR and CDR2 FQNEAQ come from the germline V gene (reference sequence). Trimming removed 5 bases at V and 7 bases at J, with 11 bases between.

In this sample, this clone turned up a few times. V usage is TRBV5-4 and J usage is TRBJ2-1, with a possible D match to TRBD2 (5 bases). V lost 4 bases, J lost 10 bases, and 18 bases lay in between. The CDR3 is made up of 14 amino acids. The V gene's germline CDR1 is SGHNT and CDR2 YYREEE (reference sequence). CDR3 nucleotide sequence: TGTGCCAGCAGCCCCCCGGTCGGGATGTCCGAGCAGTTCTTC. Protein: CASSPPVGMSEQFF.

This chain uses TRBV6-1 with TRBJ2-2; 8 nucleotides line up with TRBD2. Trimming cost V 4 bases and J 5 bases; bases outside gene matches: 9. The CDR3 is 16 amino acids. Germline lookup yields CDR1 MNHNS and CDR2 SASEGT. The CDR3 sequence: CASSGGASGWTGELFF. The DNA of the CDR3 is TGTGCCAGCAGTGGCGGGGCTAGCGGGTGGACCGGGGAGCTGTTTTTT.

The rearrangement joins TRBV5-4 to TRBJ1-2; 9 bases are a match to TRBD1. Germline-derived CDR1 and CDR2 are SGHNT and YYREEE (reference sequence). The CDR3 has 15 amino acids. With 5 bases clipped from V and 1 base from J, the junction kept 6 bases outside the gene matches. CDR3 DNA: TGTGCCAGCAGTTACGGGACAGGGAGTAACTATGGCTACACCTTC. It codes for CASSYGTGSNYGYTF.

This chain's CDR3 is CASSQTGVGYEQYF. In nucleotides, the CDR3 is TGTGCCAGCAGCCAGACAGGGGTCGGCTACGAGCAGTACTTC. J is TRBJ2-7 and V is TRBV27; 8 nucleotides match TRBD1. With V trimmed by 6 bases and J by 3 bases, 7 bases remained unmatched. The CDR3 covers 14 residues. Per germline, CDR1 MNHEY and CDR2 SMNVEV (reference sequence).

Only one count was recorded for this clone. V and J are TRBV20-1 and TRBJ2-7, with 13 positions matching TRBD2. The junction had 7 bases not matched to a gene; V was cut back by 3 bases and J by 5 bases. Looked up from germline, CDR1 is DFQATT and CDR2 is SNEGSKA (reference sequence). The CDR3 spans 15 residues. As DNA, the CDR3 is TGCAGTGCTAGTACCGGGACTAGCGGGGTAAACGAGCAGTACTTC. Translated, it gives CSASTGTSGVNEQYF.

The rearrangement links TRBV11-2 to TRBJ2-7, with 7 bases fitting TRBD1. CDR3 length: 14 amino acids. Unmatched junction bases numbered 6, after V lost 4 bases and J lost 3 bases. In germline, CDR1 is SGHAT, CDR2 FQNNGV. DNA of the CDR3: TGTGCCAGCAGCTCGCTGACAGGGAACTACGAGCAGTACTTC. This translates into CASSSLTGNYEQYF. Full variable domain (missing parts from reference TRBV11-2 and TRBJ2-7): EAGVAQSPRYKIIEKRQSVAFWCNPISGHATLYWYQQILGQGPKLLIQFQNNGVVDDSQLPKDRFSAERLKGVDSTLKIQPAKLEDSAVYLCASSSLTGNYEQYFGPGTRLTVT.

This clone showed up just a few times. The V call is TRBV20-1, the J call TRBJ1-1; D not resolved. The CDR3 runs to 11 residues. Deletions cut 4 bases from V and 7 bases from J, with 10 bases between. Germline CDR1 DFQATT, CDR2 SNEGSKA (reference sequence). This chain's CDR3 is CSAILSGEAFF. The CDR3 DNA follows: TGCAGTGCTATACTCTCGGGTGAAGCTTTCTTT.